A single sample is the source of the 3 T cell receptor beta chains below, sequenced in a study of cytomegalovirus exposure and HLA in healthy donors. Primers included in the PCR were 60 Vbeta and 13 Jbeta primers. Sequenced by immunoSEQ multiplex PCR; TCRdb stores in-frame clones only, minus some. The sample contains around 130,000 clones, more than 65% of which appear only once. What was sequenced was PBMCs. These receptor sequences come from a woman younger than 30 in good health and CMV-seronegative.

V gene TRBV4-3 combines with J gene TRBJ1-1, with 8 bases aligning to TRBD1. The length of the CDR3 is 17 residues. The germline V gene has CDR1 LGHNA and CDR2 YSLEER. The V segment lost 2 bases and the J segment 1 base; nucleotides outside the gene matches: 9. This CDR3 reads CASSQQIAGTGNTEAFF. CDR3 coding DNA: TGCGCCAGCAGCCAACAAATCGCCGGGACAGGGAACACTGAAGCTTTCTTT.

The chain carries TRBV6-5 and TRBJ2-7, with 13 bases fitting TRBD2. CDR3 length: 15 amino acids. CDR1 and CDR2 from the germline V gene are MNHEY and SVGAGI. After removal of 6 bases from V and 5 bases from J, the junction contained 7 bases not matched to a gene. Here the CDR3 reads CASRTGTSGTNEQYF. The CDR3 DNA follows: TGTGCCAGCAGGACCGGGACTAGCGGGACCAACGAGCAGTACTTC.

For this clone: The junction and the germline gene differ at one end; a read error may be behind it. This CDR3 is CSSSRGGYTF. CDR3 in DNA: TGTTCCAGCAGCAGGGGCGGCTACACCTTC. The rearrangement links TRBV7-9 to TRBJ1-2; D possibly corresponds to TRBD1 (6 bases). The CDR3 spans 10 residues. In germline, CDR1 is SEHNR, CDR2 FQNEAQ (reference sequence).